The rows below give T cell receptor beta chains drawn from one sample of a study of blood T cell repertoires in COVID-19. Profiling relied on immunoSEQ multiplex PCR, and the TCRdb table lists in-frame clones only, not all of them. The sample lists roughly 100,000 clones; about 90% were seen once. Sequenced material: peripheral blood. The receptor source for this set is a woman in her 50s with COVID-19, enrolled during active disease. Each CDR3 is given with its conserved first and last residue. The D gene is left open where the match is weak. For some rows the clone size is stated as once, few or many, or as a class when expanded; others skip it.

NA,TRBV27,TRBJ1-1,NA,CASSSSLNTEAFF,TGTGCCAGCAGTTCATCCCTTAACACTGAAGCTTTCTTT
NA,TRBV7-2,TRBJ2-3,TRBD1,CASSPPGQGFVHTQYF,TGTGCCAGCAGCCCGCCGGGACAGGGGTTCGTACATACGCAGTATTTT
NA,TRBV27,TRBJ2-7,NA,CASSPTGSISYEQYF,TGTGCCAGCAGTCCGACAGGCTCCATCTCCTACGAGCAGTACTTC
NA,TRBV7-2,TRBJ1-3,NA,CASSTTGNTIYF,TGTGCCAGCAGCACGACAGGAAACACCATATATTTT
NA,TRBV11-2,TRBJ2-5,TRBD2,CASSSGLAGGPGETQYF,TGTGCCAGCAGCTCTGGACTAGCGGGGGGGCCTGGAGAGACCCAGTACTTC
few,TRBV27,TRBJ1-6,NA,CASRQNSPLHF,TGTGCCAGCAGACAGAATTCACCCCTCCACTTT
NA,TRBV15,TRBJ2-1,TRBD1,CATSTLSGGSYNEQFF,TGTGCCACCAGCACCCTTTCAGGGGGCTCCTACAATGAGCAGTTCTTC
NA,TRBV4-3,TRBJ2-3,TRBD2,CASSTGLAGSTDTQYF,TGCGCCAGCAGCACAGGACTAGCGGGGTCCACAGATACGCAGTATTTT
NA,TRBV15,TRBJ2-7,TRBD1,CATSREGQGPYEQYF,TGTGCCACCAGCAGAGAGGGACAGGGACCCTACGAGCAGTACTTC
NA,TRBV6-2/TRBV6-3,TRBJ2-3,NA,CASSYPPGADTQYF,TGTGCCAGCAGTTACCCCCCAGGGGCGGATACGCAGTATTTT
few,TRBV6-2/TRBV6-3,TRBJ1-4,TRBD1,CASSLWTGLNEKLFF,TGTGCCAGCAGTTTGTGGACAGGCCTTAATGAAAAACTGTTTTTT
NA,TRBV15,TRBJ2-3,NA,CATSTKTGTDTQYF,TGTGCCACCAGCACAAAGACAGGCACAGATACGCAGTATTTT
NA,TRBV5-1,TRBJ1-3,NA,CASSPTGSGNTIYF,TGCGCCAGCAGCCCCACAGGCTCTGGAAACACCATATATTTT
NA,TRBV13,TRBJ2-2,TRBD1,CASSLISRDRVKNTGELFF,TGTGCCAGCAGCTTAATCTCCCGGGACAGAGTAAAGAACACCGGGGAGCTGTTTTTT
NA,TRBV14,TRBJ2-7,TRBD2,CASRHLGGAGYEQYF,TGTGCCAGCAGGCATCTCGGGGGGGCGGGCTACGAGCAGTACTTC
NA,TRBV6-5,TRBJ2-7,TRBD1,CASSRTGTAYEQYF,TGTGCCAGCAGCAGAACCGGGACAGCCTACGAGCAGTACTTC
NA,TRBV5-1,TRBJ2-7,TRBD2,CASSILLAGGPHEQYF,TGCGCCAGCAGCATCTTACTAGCGGGGGGGCCCCACGAGCAGTACTTC
NA,TRBV6-4,TRBJ2-7,TRBD1,CASSQQPGQGHEQYF,TGTGCCAGCAGTCAACAACCGGGACAGGGACACGAGCAGTACTTC
NA,TRBV11-3,TRBJ2-5,TRBD2,CASSLGVAGYETQYF,TGTGCCAGCAGCTTAGGGGTAGCGGGGTACGAGACCCAGTACTTC
NA,TRBV11-3,TRBJ2-5,TRBD2,CASSLVAGAREETQYF,TGTGCCAGCAGCTTAGTAGCGGGGGCGAGGGAAGAGACCCAGTACTTC
NA,TRBV29-1,TRBJ1-3,NA,CSVEPLSSGNTIYF,TGCAGCGTTGAACCACTGAGCTCTGGAAACACCATATATTTT
NA,TRBV29-1,TRBJ2-1,NA,CSVGQQGRSNEQFF,TGCAGCGTTGGTCAGCAGGGGAGAAGCAATGAGCAGTTCTTC
NA,TRBV28,TRBJ1-6,NA,CASSFKQRDNSPLHF,TGTGCCAGCAGTTTCAAACAGAGGGATAATTCACCCCTCCACTTT
NA,TRBV19,TRBJ1-3,TRBD1,CASSTRSTGEWMTSGNTIYF,TGTGCCAGTAGTACTCGATCGACAGGGGAATGGATGACCTCTGGAAACACCATATATTTT
once,TRBV7-9,TRBJ2-3,NA,CASSGDNTDTQYF,TGTGCCAGCAGCGGGGACAACACAGATACGCAGTATTTT
NA,TRBV5-1,TRBJ2-7,NA,CASSLEQGSGYEQYF,TGCGCCAGCAGCTTGGAACAAGGGAGTGGTTACGAGCAGTACTTC
once,TRBV19,TRBJ1-4,TRBD1,CASSLGQATNEKLFF,TGTGCCAGTAGTCTCGGACAGGCAACTAATGAAAAACTGTTTTTT
NA,TRBV10-3,TRBJ1-2,NA,CAISAGGNYGYTF,TGTGCCATCAGTGCGGGGGGTAACTATGGCTACACCTTC
NA,TRBV28,TRBJ1-2,NA,CASRGHYGYTF,TGTGCCAGCAGGGGGCACTATGGCTACACCTTC
NA,TRBV4-3,TRBJ2-7,TRBD1,CASSQDRQGNYEQYF,TGCGCCAGCAGCCAAGACCGACAGGGGAACTACGAGCAGTACTTC
NA,TRBV10-1,TRBJ1-6,NA,CASSDSYSPLHF,TGCGCCAGCAGTGACAGTTATTCACCCCTCCACTTT
NA,TRBV29-1,TRBJ1-5,NA,CSVGEGTQPQHF,TGCAGCGTTGGCGAGGGTACTCAGCCCCAGCATTTT
NA,TRBV7-8,TRBJ2-7,NA,CASTPGPFPYEQYF,TGTGCCAGCACCCCGGGTCCTTTTCCCTACGAGCAGTACTTC
NA,TRBV12-3/TRBV12-4,TRBJ2-1,NA,CASSLRRTNEQFF,TGTGCCAGCAGTCTTAGACGGACAAATGAGCAGTTCTTC
NA,TRBV29-1,TRBJ2-5,TRBD2,CSAGLAEVQETQYF,TGCAGCGCGGGACTAGCCGAAGTCCAAGAGACCCAGTACTTC
NA,TRBV6-2/TRBV6-3,TRBJ2-5,TRBD2,CASSYQRGARTVETQYF,TGTGCCAGCAGTTACCAGCGGGGGGCCAGAACCGTAGAGACCCAGTACTTC
NA,TRBV11-2,TRBJ1-2,TRBD1,CASSSGQGAVGYTF,TGTGCCAGCAGCTCCGGACAGGGGGCGGTTGGCTACACCTTC
NA,TRBV11-2,TRBJ2-2,TRBD1,CASSSPTYRDRDGTGELFF,TGTGCCAGCAGCTCCCCCACATACCGGGACAGGGATGGCACCGGGGAGCTGTTTTTT
NA,TRBV10-2,TRBJ2-1,TRBD1,CASSEMGQQNEQFF,TGCGCCAGCAGTGAGATGGGACAGCAGAATGAGCAGTTCTTC
NA,TRBV25-1,TRBJ2-3,TRBD2,CASSEGGGADTQYF,TGTGCCAGCAGTGAAGGTGGGGGGGCAGATACGCAGTATTTT
NA,TRBV29-1,TRBJ2-1,TRBD2,CSVEWTSGGRDEQFF,TGCAGCGTTGAGTGGACTAGCGGGGGGAGAGATGAGCAGTTCTTC
once,TRBV9,TRBJ2-1,TRBD2,CASSVGGGHYNEQFF,TGTGCCAGCAGCGTAGGCGGGGGGCACTACAATGAGCAGTTCTTC
NA,TRBV6-5,TRBJ2-7,TRBD2,CASRPGLAPSEQYF,TGTGCCAGCAGGCCGGGACTAGCACCTAGTGAGCAGTACTTC
NA,TRBV19,TRBJ2-1,NA,CASSPLTGPGSYNEQFF,TGTGCCAGTAGTCCCCTGACAGGACCCGGCTCCTACAATGAGCAGTTCTTC
NA,TRBV6-1,TRBJ2-2,TRBD2,CASSGPGTSRAGELFF,TGTGCCAGCAGTGGGCCCGGGACTAGTCGGGCCGGGGAGCTGTTTTTT
NA,TRBV19,TRBJ2-5,TRBD1,CASSPRPTGKKETQYF,TGTGCCAGTAGTCCCCGACCGACAGGGAAAAAAGAGACCCAGTACTTC